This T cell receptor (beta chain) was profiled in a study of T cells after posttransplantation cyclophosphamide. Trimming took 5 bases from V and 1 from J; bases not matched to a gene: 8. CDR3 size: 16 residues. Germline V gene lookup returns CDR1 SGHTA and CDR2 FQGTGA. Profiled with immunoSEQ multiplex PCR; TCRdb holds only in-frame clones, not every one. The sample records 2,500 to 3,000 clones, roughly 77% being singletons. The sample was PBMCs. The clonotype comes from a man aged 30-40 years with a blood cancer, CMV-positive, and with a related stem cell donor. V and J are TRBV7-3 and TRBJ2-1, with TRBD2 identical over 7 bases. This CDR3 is CASSPSSGASYNEQFF. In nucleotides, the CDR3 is TGTGCCAGCAGCCCTTCTAGCGGAGCGTCCTACAATGAGCAGTTCTTC.